This TCR beta chain was captured in a study of blood T cells in healthy people across ages. Overall study findings and caveats: Underestimates were what the diversity estimates from one million T cells were considered to be. Comparison with aged donors showed that long-lived donors had more naive CD4+ cells and higher diversity.

The authors extracted at least 6 micrograms of total RNA per sample. In regard to this clonotype: Its antigen remains unknown.

Primed by a sample-barcoded 5' primer and a J-beta primer mix, a second PCR proceeded for roughly 7 to 12 cycles. TCRdb reprocessed the 5' RACE reads via MiXCR and lists one record per CDR3 protein. Here the sample spans about 650,000 distinct CDR3 sequences, about 30% being singletons. Sequencing was done on a sample of blood. The sequence was collected from a woman older than 75 in good health.

The CDR3 DNA sequence: TGCAGCGTCCTAGGGGACAGGGGTGGCTACACCTTC. Its translation is CSVLGDRGGYTF. The chain carries TRBV29-1 and TRBJ1-2; 10 nucleotides line up with TRBD1. The CDR3 is 12 amino acids. Germline V CDR1 and CDR2: SQVTM, ANQGSEA. V lost 6 bases to trimming and J lost 7 bases; unmatched junction nucleotides: 5.